This T cell receptor (beta chain) comes out of a study of blood T cells in healthy people across ages. Peripheral blood samples of around 9.8 milliliters were drawn from each donor. Concerning this clonotype itself: Its antigen remains unidentified.

Losses at the gene ends were 6 bases for V and 2 bases for J; bases not matched to a gene: 16. This CDR3 comprises 19 residues. CDR1 and CDR2 from the germline V gene are SGHKS and YYEKEE (reference sequence). Whole-study results and caveats: Comparison with aged donors showed that long-lived donors had more naive CD4+ cells and higher diversity. CMV infection status of these donors was not known.

A sample-barcoded 5' primer and a J-beta primer mix were used in a second PCR of about 7 to 12 cycles. All samples gave at least 3 million CDR3-containing paired-end reads. TCRdb used MiXCR to reprocess the 5' RACE reads, holding one entry per CDR3 protein. The repertoire has 780,000 or so distinct CDR3 sequences, more than 50% of them found once; the top ten carry about a quarter. This TCR came from a man aged 35-49 years in good health. Sequenced: blood. The rearrangement joins TRBV5-5 to TRBJ2-6; TRBD1 agrees at 8 bases. The CDR3 bases are TGTGCCAGCACCACAATGTCAGGGGGCGCATCTGCTGGGGCCAACGTCCTGACTTTC. This encodes CASTTMSGGASAGANVLTF. Together with reference TRBV5-5 and TRBJ2-6, the CDR3 gives the full variable domain: DAGVTQSPTHLIKTRGQQVTLRCSPISGHKSVSWYQQVLGQGPQFIFQYYEKEERGRGNFPDRFSARQFPNYSSELNVNALLLGDSALYLCASTTMSGGASAGANVLTFGAGSRLTVL.